This T cell receptor beta chain was captured by sequencing in a study of blood T cell repertoires in COVID-19. Study context: Sources were T cells, B-cell-depleted T cells, or PBMCs; the material itself was cDNA or gDNA.

V lost 2 bases, J lost 5 bases, and 17 bases lay in between. The CDR3 is 16 residues long. The V gene's germline CDR1 is LGHDT and CDR2 YNNKEL (reference sequence). Authors' data handling: Reference gene primer amplification yielded estimated nucleated cell counts. The repertoire was sequenced with immunoSEQ multiplex PCR; TCRdb's copy has only in-frame clones and lacks some. V, J and clone size are those of that table, while D and trimming were read from the DNA. The sample holds about 140,000 clones; around 86% are singletons and the top ten take over 35%. This TCR was sampled from a man aged 50 to 59 who had recovered from COVID-19. Sequencing used peripheral blood. The chain has TRBV3-1 (or the pseudogene TRBV3-2) and TRBJ2-3; a possible D gene is TRBD2 (6 bases). CDR3 DNA sequence: TGTGCCAGCAGCCAACCAGCGGGTGAGATAAGAGATACGCAGTATTTT. Translation: CASSQPAGEIRDTQYF.